These 15 T cell receptor beta chains were sequenced from one sample in a study of T cells after posttransplantation cyclophosphamide. Clones were read by immunoSEQ multiplex PCR, and TCRdb kept only the in-frame ones, dropping some. Altogether some 37,000 clones were found in the sample, and no singletons occur. Sequencing was performed on PBMCs. The origin of the receptors is a girl aged 5 to 17 in good health, CMV-negative, and a related stem cell transplant donor.

This clone has at least ten counts. The V and J genes are TRBV4-1 and TRBJ1-6; 7 bases agree with TRBD1. V dropped 4 bases and J dropped 7; count of bases not matched to a gene: 7. From germline, CDR1 is MGHRA and CDR2 YSYEKL. The CDR3 has 15 residues. CDR3 residues: CASSLRQGLNSPLHF. The CDR3 region has the DNA TGCGCCAGCAGCCTCCGACAGGGATTAAATTCACCCCTCCACTTT.

The CDR3, as DNA: TGCGCCAGCAGTAGGACGGGAGGGCCCGACAATGAGCAGTTCTTC. It specifies CASSRTGGPDNEQFF. The chain carries TRBV5-1 and TRBJ2-1; 8 bases are a match to TRBD2. Looked up from germline, CDR1 is SGHRS and CDR2 is YFSETQ. The CDR3 runs 15 residues. V lost 5 bases, J lost 5 bases, and 9 bases stayed unmatched.

The chain links TRBV27 to TRBJ2-2; 9 bases are a match to TRBD2. The CDR3 is 15 residues long. V lost 3 bases and J lost 5; bases outside the gene matches: 4. The V gene's germline CDR1 is MNHEY and CDR2 SMNVEV (reference sequence). The DNA of the CDR3 is TGTGCCAGCAGTTTGACTAGCGGCCAGACCGGGGAGCTGTTTTTT. This codes for CASSLTSGQTGELFF.

This clone has ten or more counts. The same CDR3 also results from other DNA sequences found in this sample. The chain recombines TRBV9 with TRBJ2-7; TRBD1 matches at 8 bases. With V trimmed by 4 bases and J by 0 bases, 3 bases remained unmatched. Looked up from germline, CDR1 is SGDLS and CDR2 is YYNGEE. The CDR3 runs 14 residues. CDR3 bases: TGTGCCAGCAGCCCGGGACAGGTCTCCTACGAGCAGTACTTC. Translating gives CASSPGQVSYEQYF.

This clone was counted at least ten times. The rearrangement joins TRBV6-4 to TRBJ2-2; a weak D match, TRBD1 (6 bases). Trimming pared 0 bases from V and 2 bases from J, leaving 7 bases between. The germline gives CDR1 MRHNA, CDR2 SNTAGT. The CDR3 is made up of 15 amino acids. In DNA form, the CDR3 reads TGTGCCAGCAGTGACTCGGGACAAAACACCGGGGAGCTGTTTTTT. Amino acid sequence: CASSDSGQNTGELFF.

V gene TRBV29-1 combines with J gene TRBJ1-1; D gene unclear. The CDR3 sequence is 12 residues long. Germline CDR1 and CDR2: SQVTM and ANQGSEA. Trimming took 1 base from V and 1 from J, leaving 4 bases between them. The CDR3 coding sequence is TGCAGCGTTGAAGGGCAGAACACTGAAGCTTTCTTT. It encodes CSVEGQNTEAFF. Supplemented by reference TRBV29-1 and TRBJ1-1, the full variable domain reads SAVISQKPSRDICQRGTSLTIQCQVDSQVTMMFWYRQQPGQSLTLIATANQGSEATYESGFVIDKFPISRPNLTFSTLTVSNMSPEDSSIYLCSVEGQNTEAFFGQGTRLTVV.

This clone was seen repeatedly, ten times or more. The V and J genes are TRBV5-4 and TRBJ2-5, with D possibly being TRBD1 (6 bases). Germline CDR1 SGHNT, CDR2 YYREEE (reference sequence). This CDR3 is built from 15 residues. V lost 3 bases to trimming and J lost 2 bases, with 14 bases between them. The CDR3 coding sequence is TGTGCCAGCAGCTCGTACAGGGAAAATCAAGAGACCCAGTACTTC. It encodes CASSSYRENQETQYF.

This clone was detected ten times or more. V gene TRBV21-1 combines with J gene TRBJ1-2. TRBV21-1 is shown as a pseudogene. The length of the CDR3 is 11 residues. The CDR3 sequence: CASSKVARYTF. Written as DNA, the CDR3 is TGTGCCAGCAGCAAAGTCGCGAGGTACACCTTC.

The sample holds many counts of this clone. The V and J genes are TRBV6-6 and TRBJ1-4; weak D call: TRBD1 (5 bases). Trimming removed 7 bases from V and 8 bases from J, with 11 bases in between. The CDR3 is made up of 12 amino acids. Germline lookup yields CDR1 MNHNY and CDR2 SVGAGI (reference sequence). The CDR3 DNA reads TGTGCCAGCACCCAGGGAGGCGAAAAACTGTTTTTT. Amino acids: CASTQGGEKLFF.

The sample holds many counts of this clone. The CDR3, as DNA: TGTGCCAGCAGTTTACTTTCGATGCAGGGGGTTACCTACGAGCAGTACTTC. Its protein product is CASSLLSMQGVTYEQYF. V is TRBV27 and J is TRBJ2-7, with 7 bases that match TRBD1. This CDR3 is 17 amino acids long. J was trimmed by 2 bases and V by 2 bases; bases with no gene match: 12. Per the germline V gene, CDR1 is MNHEY and CDR2 is SMNVEV (reference sequence).

This clone has a count of ten or more. The V and J genes are TRBV5-6 and TRBJ1-1; 9 nucleotides agree with TRBD1. Trimming removed 5 bases from V and 5 bases from J; junction bases left unmatched: 4. The CDR3 spans 13 residues. Per the germline V gene, CDR1 is SGHDT and CDR2 is YYEEEE. This chain's CDR3 is CASRTGGGTEAFF. The CDR3 DNA reads TGTGCCAGCAGGACAGGGGGAGGGACTGAAGCTTTCTTT.

This clone was seen at least ten times. The chain combines TRBV11-2 with TRBJ1-5; D not certain. The germline V and J ends were trimmed by 5 bases and 4 bases, with 9 bases remaining between them. The CDR3 has 13 residues. CDR1 is SGHAT, CDR2 FQNNGV, per germline. CDR3 sequence: CASSRDTNQPQHF. DNA for the CDR3: TGTGCCAGCAGCCGCGACACTAATCAGCCCCAGCATTTT.

This clone was seen many times. The junction differs from germline at one of its ends, possibly a read error. The chain combines TRBV10-2 with TRBJ2-1; no clear D. Looked up from germline, CDR1 is WSHSY and CDR2 is SAAADI. The CDR3 runs to 13 residues. CDR3 in DNA: TGCGCCAGCACTGAGGAACACTACAATGAGCAGTTCTTC. Translated, it gives CASTEEHYNEQFF.

The sample holds many counts of this clone. The V call is TRBV2, the J call TRBJ2-5; the match to TRBD2 covers 10 bases. V lost 4 bases to trimming and J lost 4 bases; unmatched junction nucleotides: 6. This CDR3 comprises 15 residues. Germline-derived CDR1 and CDR2 are SNHLY and FYNNEI. In DNA, the CDR3 is TGTGCCAGCAGTGCAGGACTAGCGGATTCAGAGACCCAGTACTTC. Its protein is CASSAGLADSETQYF.

This clone occurred many times. The V and J genes are TRBV5-4 and TRBJ2-7, with 7 bases fitting TRBD1. With V trimmed by 3 bases and J by 5 bases, 8 bases remained unmatched. The CDR3 consists of 14 residues. Per the germline V gene, CDR1 is SGHNT and CDR2 is YYREEE (reference sequence). The CDR3 nucleotides read TGTGCCAGCAGCTCTAAAGACAGGGACGACGAGCAGTACTTC. This translates into CASSSKDRDDEQYF.